Shown below are 5 T cell receptor beta chains from a single sample sequenced in a study of cytomegalovirus exposure and HLA in healthy donors. With 60 Vbeta and 13 Jbeta primers, the PCR was carried out. The protocol was immunoSEQ multiplex PCR, while the TCRdb copy is restricted to in-frame clones and leaves out a portion. The sample consists of roughly 200,000 clones, 70% to 85% of them appearing once. What was sequenced was PBMCs. Receptors originate from a woman in her thirties or forties in good health and CMV-seronegative.

The V call is TRBV11-3, the J call TRBJ1-5; D ambiguous. The V gene's germline CDR1 is SGHNT and CDR2 YENEEA. Trimming shortened V by 3 bases and J by 0 bases, and 15 bases separated the two germline ends. The CDR3 is made up of 17 amino acids. The CDR3 protein is CASSLRSRDYSNQPQHF. Here the CDR3 DNA reads TGTGCCAGCAGCTTGAGGTCCCGGGATTATAGCAATCAGCCCCAGCATTTT.

The chain uses TRBV6-5 and TRBJ2-5, with TRBD2 identical over 7 bases. Trimming cost V 4 bases and J 5 bases; bases outside gene matches: 7. Germline lookup yields CDR1 MNHEY and CDR2 SVGAGI. This CDR3 contains 14 residues. The CDR3 DNA is TGTGCCAGCAGTTCCTTGACTAGCCGGGAGACCCAGTACTTC. This sequence encodes CASSSLTSRETQYF.

This clone was found a few times. V usage is TRBV7-2 and J usage is TRBJ2-7; TRBD1 matches 7 bases. The CDR3 is made up of 12 amino acids. J gave up 6 bases and V 5 bases, and 4 bases lay outside the gene matches. CDR1 is SGHTA, CDR2 FQGNSA, per germline. Here the CDR3 reads CASSLDRVEQYF. CDR3 nucleotide sequence: TGTGCCAGCAGCCTCGACAGGGTCGAGCAGTACTTC.

As concerns this clone: An end of the junction does not agree with germline; a read error may underlie this. The chain carries TRBV30 and TRBJ2-1; possible D gene TRBD2, 6 bases. CDR3 size: 14 residues. Germline V lookup: CDR1 GTSNPN, CDR2 SVGIG (reference sequence). The CDR3 bases are TGTGCCTGGAGGACACTAGGGGCTTGGGGGGAACAGGTCTTC. As protein: CAWRTLGAWGEQVF. The complete variable domain, with remaining parts taken from reference TRBV30 and TRBJ2-1, reads SQTIHQWPATLVQPVGSPLSLECTVEGTSNPNLYWYRQAAGRGLQLLFYSVGIGQISSEVPQNLSASRPQDRQFILSSKKLLLSDSGFYLCAWRTLGAWGEQVFGPGTRLTVL.

This clone was observed a single time. The V gene is TRBV28, the J gene TRBJ2-5, with D tentatively TRBD1 (6 bases). Looked up from germline, CDR1 is MDHEN and CDR2 is SYDVKM. With 3 bases removed from V and 5 bases from J, the gap between germline ends came to 10 bases. The CDR3 runs to 13 residues. The CDR3 sequence is CASSFRGEETQYF. The DNA for the CDR3 is TGTGCCAGCAGTTTCAGGGGAGAGGAGACCCAGTACTTC.